This note documents a single TCR beta chain sequence. Its antigen is not identified. V was trimmed by 0 bases and J by 0 bases, leaving 14 bases between them. Per germline, CDR1 SEHNR and CDR2 FQNEAQ (reference sequence). The length of the CDR3 is 17 residues. It was with 60 Vbeta and 13 Jbeta primers that the PCR ran. Produced via immunoSEQ multiplex PCR; TCRdb's table is partial and in-frame only. Of 100,000 to 150,000 clones listed, about 74% are singletons. The sample comes from a study of cytomegalovirus exposure and HLA in healthy donors. The study's findings and limits: The study designated roughly 160 TCR beta chains cytomegalovirus-associated. In vitro data verified a few CMV-associated chains as specific for CMV antigens. Reports showed the classifier diagnosing cytomegalovirus status with high specificity and sensitivity. TRBV6-2, TRBV6-3 and other indistinguishable V segments were excluded.

The chain joins TRBV7-9 to TRBJ1-1; D may be TRBD1 (5 bases). The sequencing input was PBMCs. This clonotype was obtained from a woman aged 45-65 years in good health and CMV-seropositive. The CDR3 region has the DNA TGTGCCAGCAGCTTAGCGGGGGGAGGGCCGATGAACACTGAAGCTTTCTTT. Encoded protein: CASSLAGGGPMNTEAFF.